This T cell receptor (beta chain) was retrieved from a study of CD8 T cells in Susac syndrome. Random hexamers were used to reverse transcribe 0.5 to 1 ug of RNA. An immunoSEQ multiplex PCR generated amplified TCR beta CDR3 products spanning 54 Vbeta and 13 Jbeta. MiXCR, run by TCRdb on the immunoSEQ multiplex PCR reads, gives a single entry per CDR3 protein. The table includes 150,000 to 190,000 distinct CDR3 sequences, approximately 94% detected once. TCR beta was sequenced from blood CD8+ and CD4+ T cells. V shed 0 bases and J shed 4 bases, with 15 bases lying between them. Germline V gene data show CDR1 as MNHEY and CDR2 as SMNVEV (reference sequence). The CDR3 loop spans 16 amino acids.

This chain uses TRBV27 with TRBJ1-1; D call uncertain. Specimen: CD8+ T cells from PBMCs. This TCR derives from a human donor with multiple sclerosis. The DNA for the CDR3 is TGTGCCAGCAGTTTATCCTACGCATCCTGGGGCACTGAAGCTTTCTTT. Translation: CASSLSYASWGTEAFF.